This T cell receptor (beta chain) was profiled in a study of CD8+ T cells in alopecia areata. Study at large: Treated individuals took tofacitinib by mouth, 5 to 10 mg twice daily.

Findings of the study overall: Scalp sample data also include resident alphabeta T cells from normal skin. Clonality was higher in lesional than normal scalp, especially in alopecia totalis/universalis.

Germline V CDR1 and CDR2: LNHDA, SQIVND (reference sequence). The V gene lost 5 bases and the J gene lost 4 bases, with 5 bases spanning the gap. The CDR3 runs 11 residues. As regards this clone: Its antigen is undetermined.

Extracted RNA was reverse transcribed, and the resulting cDNA served as sequencing template. The table came from immunoSEQ multiplex PCR; TCRdb's copy has only in-frame clones and leaves some out. The table has some 120,000 clones, 58% seen once. The chain uses TRBV19 and TRBJ1-2; D ambiguous. This TCR was recovered from a human donor with alopecia areata. The material was CD4+ T cells sorted from blood, obtained at week 0. CDR3 residues: CASSRLYGYTF. In DNA, the CDR3 is TGTGCCAGTAGTCGACTCTATGGCTACACCTTC.